A selection of T cell receptor beta chains follows, all from one sample in a study of CD8+CD57+ T cells in acquired aplastic anemia. Using its own MiXCR run on the reads, TCRdb lists one record per CDR3 protein. The sample has around 500,000 distinct CDR3 sequences; roughly 34% are singletons. Sequenced material: sorted CD4+, CD8+, or CD8+CD57+ T cells (not recorded which) from PBMCs. These receptors were collected from a human donor with aplastic anemia. CDR3s include the opening cysteine and the closing phenylalanine or tryptophan. A D gene is named only where the DNA matches it firmly. Expanded clones get a size class; other rows say once, few or many, or leave the size out.

v_gene,j_gene,d_gene,abundance,CDR3aa,CDR3nt
TRBV5-1,TRBJ2-1,TRBD2,NA,CASSLGRGGSRHEQFF,TGCGCCAGCAGCTTGGGTCGGGGAGGGAGCCGGCATGAGCAGTTCTTC
TRBV29-1,TRBJ1-2,TRBD1,NA,CSDRDRGSYGYTF,TGCAGCGACCGGGACAGGGGGTCCTATGGCTACACCTTC
TRBV7-7,TRBJ1-1,NA,many,CASSLKRDTEAFF,TGTGCTAGCAGCTTAAAAAGGGACACTGAAGCTTTCTTT
TRBV30,TRBJ1-1,NA,NA,CAWSEQDTEAFF,TGTGCCTGGAGTGAACAGGACACTGAAGCTTTCTTT
TRBV7-9,TRBJ1-2,TRBD1,few,CASSSGQGGGYTF,TGTGCCAGCAGCTCCGGACAGGGAGGTGGCTACACCTTC
TRBV30,TRBJ1-6,NA,NA,CAWSVLDRDNSPLHF,TGTGCCTGGAGTGTACTGGACCGAGATAATTCACCCCTCCACTTT
TRBV5-1,TRBJ1-6,NA,NA,CASRLGGSVLDNSPLHF,TGCGCCAGCCGCTTGGGGGGGAGTGTTCTGGATAATTCACCCCTCCACTTT
TRBV2,TRBJ2-7,NA,few,CASSNSGQGTRWREQYF,NA
TRBV5-1,TRBJ1-2,TRBD1,many,CASSLAGQGDYGYTF,TGTGCCAGCAGCTTAGCGGGACAGGGAGACTATGGCTACACCTTC
TRBV25-1,TRBJ2-7,TRBD2,once,CASSQESGEHYEQYF,TGCGCCAGCAGCCAAGAAAGCGGGGAGCACTACGAGCAGTACTTC
TRBV30,TRBJ2-7,NA,NA,CAFDQGTYEQYF,TGTGCCTTCGACCAGGGAACCTACGAGCAGTACTTC
TRBV19,TRBJ1-1,NA,many,CAGGLLNTEAFF,TGTGCCGGGGGACTCTTGAACACTGAAGCTTTCTTT
TRBV2,TRBJ2-7,TRBD1,NA,CASSSHRDRASYEQYF,TGTGCCAGCAGTTCGCACCGGGACAGGGCCTCCTACGAGCAGTACTTC
TRBV10-1,TRBJ1-1,NA,few,CASSEYRDGNTEAFF,TGCGCCAGCAGTGAGTACCGGGACGGGAACACTGAAGCTTTCTTT
TRBV20-1,TRBJ2-3,TRBD2,NA,CSARPGGRALMDTQYF,TGCAGTGCTAGGCCTGGCGGGAGGGCCCTCATGGATACGCAGTATTTT
TRBV10-3,TRBJ2-5,NA,many,CAIARDSQETQYF,TGTGCCATCGCCCGGGACTCACAAGAGACCCAGTACTTC